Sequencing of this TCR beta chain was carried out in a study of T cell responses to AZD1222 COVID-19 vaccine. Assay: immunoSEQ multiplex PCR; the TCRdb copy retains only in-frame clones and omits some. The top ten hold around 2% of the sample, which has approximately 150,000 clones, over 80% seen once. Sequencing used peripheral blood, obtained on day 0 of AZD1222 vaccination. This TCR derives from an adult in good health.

The CDR3 spells CASSYMHGNTGELFF. The CDR3 bases are TGTGCCAGCAGTTACATGCACGGTAACACCGGGGAGCTGTTTTTT. The chain uses TRBV6-5 and TRBJ2-2; no firm D call. Per the germline V gene, CDR1 is MNHEY and CDR2 is SVGAGI. The CDR3 is made up of 15 amino acids. Trimming removed 2 bases at V and 2 bases at J, with 9 bases between.